The 22 T cell receptor beta chains given below trace back to one sample, sequenced in a study of cytomegalovirus exposure and HLA in healthy donors. It was with 60 Vbeta and 13 Jbeta primers that the PCR ran. TCRdb keeps only in-frame clones here, not all; method: immunoSEQ multiplex PCR. The sample records around 100,000 clones, around 74% being singletons. The sample comprised PBMCs. Receptors were obtained from a woman in her forties in good health and CMV-seronegative.

The J gene is TRBJ1-5, the V gene TRBV27, with 9 bases that match TRBD1. This CDR3 is 14 amino acids long. V lost 5 bases to trimming and J lost 5 bases; unmatched junction nucleotides: 4. Looked up from germline, CDR1 is MNHEY and CDR2 is SMNVEV (reference sequence). Here the CDR3 DNA reads TGTGCCAGCAGTCCCGGGACAGGGCATCAGCCCCAGCATTTT. Protein sequence: CASSPGTGHQPQHF.

The chain has TRBV4-3 and TRBJ2-7; no definite D call. This CDR3 contains 15 residues. Germline values: CDR1 LGHNA, CDR2 YSLEER. The ends were cut back, 0 bases at V and 0 bases at J, with 9 bases in the middle. In nucleotides, the CDR3 is TGCGCCAGCAGCCAAGAAGATGGCAGCTCCTACGAGCAGTACTTC. It translates to CASSQEDGSSYEQYF.

This clone was seen only once. The rearrangement links TRBV19 to TRBJ2-1; TRBD2 is a possible D gene (6 bases). The CDR3 is 12 residues long. V was clipped by 4 bases and J by 10 bases, with 11 bases between them. Germline V gives CDR1 LNHDA, CDR2 SQIVND (reference sequence). CDR3 nucleotides: TGTGCCAGTAGTAGGGACTCACTAGAGCAGTTCTTC. Translation: CASSRDSLEQFF.

The V call is TRBV18, the J call TRBJ2-5, with 8 bases identical to TRBD1. CDR1 and CDR2 from the germline V gene are KGHSH and LQKENI. CDR3 length equals 14 residues. After removal of 2 bases from V and 5 bases from J, the junction contained 4 bases not matched to a gene. DNA for the CDR3: TGTGCCAGCTCACCAGGACAGGGTTTGGAGACCCAGTACTTC. Translated: CASSPGQGLETQYF. The full variable domain, with the rest looked up from reference TRBV18 and TRBJ2-5, is NAGVMQNPRHLVRRRGQEARLRCSPMKGHSHVYWYRQLPEEGLKFMVYLQKENIIDESGMPKERFSAEFPKEGPSILRIQQVVRGDSAAYFCASSPGQGLETQYFGPGTRLLVL.

This clone was recorded once. The genes are TRBV19 and TRBJ1-4, with 8 bases lining up with TRBD1. V lost 3 bases and J lost 4; bases outside the gene matches: 13. Per germline, CDR1 LNHDA and CDR2 SQIVND (reference sequence). This CDR3 is built from 18 residues. CDR3 in DNA: TGTGCCAGTAGTATGGTGACAGGGGTCGCCCCTGGTAATGAAAAACTGTTTTTT. Translating gives CASSMVTGVAPGNEKLFF.

The gene calls are TRBV14 and TRBJ2-3, with D uncertain. V lost 4 bases and J lost 4, with 18 bases in between. CDR3 size: 16 residues. The germline gives CDR1 SGHDN, CDR2 FVKESK. The CDR3 spells CASSLLSDWSADTQYF. The CDR3 DNA reads TGTGCCAGCAGCCTCCTCAGTGATTGGAGCGCAGATACGCAGTATTTT.

The rearrangement joins TRBV27 to TRBJ2-3, with TRBD2 matching 10 bases. Germline trimming cut 5 bases from V and 7 bases from J; bases unmatched to any gene: 12. This CDR3 has 16 amino acids. Per germline, CDR1 MNHEY and CDR2 SMNVEV (reference sequence). CDR3 in amino acids: CASSPYTSSGSYTQYF. As DNA, the CDR3 is TGTGCCAGCAGTCCATATACCTCTAGCGGGAGTTATACGCAGTATTTT.

V usage is TRBV7-9 and J usage is TRBJ2-7; 7 bases fit TRBD1. CDR3 length: 14 residues. Trimming removed 5 bases from V and 4 bases from J; junction bases left unmatched: 8. Germline CDR1 SEHNR, CDR2 FQNEAQ (reference sequence). The CDR3 region is CASSTRDRSYEQYF. In DNA form, the CDR3 reads TGTGCCAGCAGCACCCGGGACAGATCTTACGAGCAGTACTTC.

The chain couples TRBV6-5 to TRBJ2-5, with D possibly being TRBD2 (5 bases). Germline V lookup: CDR1 MNHEY, CDR2 SVGAGI. V was trimmed by 5 bases and J by 5 bases, leaving 15 bases between them. This CDR3 is 14 amino acids long. The CDR3 is CASSGGSGSETQYF. CDR3 nucleotide sequence: TGTGCCAGCAGTGGAGGTTCGGGGAGTGAGACCCAGTACTTC.

This rearrangement joins TRBV27 to TRBJ1-1; the match to TRBD1 covers 9 bases. This CDR3 has 15 residues. Germline V gives CDR1 MNHEY, CDR2 SMNVEV (reference sequence). The junction had 3 bases not matched to a gene; V was cut back by 1 base and J by 3 bases. The CDR3 region is CASSLWGQGDTEAFF. The CDR3 DNA is TGTGCCAGCAGTTTATGGGGACAGGGAGACACTGAAGCTTTCTTT.

As regards this clone: One junction end does not reproduce the germline sequence, and a read error may be involved. The rearrangement links TRBV7-9 to TRBJ2-5; D gene unclear. The CDR3 has 12 amino acids. Per germline, CDR1 SEHNR and CDR2 FQNEAQ (reference sequence). CDR3 sequence reads: CSSSLAQETQYF. The CDR3 DNA is TGTTCCAGCAGCTTGGCCCAAGAGACCCAGTACTTC.

This chain connects TRBV29-1 to TRBJ1-2, with a weak D call TRBD1 (5 bases). The germline V gene has CDR1 SQVTM and CDR2 ANQGSEA. The CDR3 is made up of 16 amino acids. Trimming removed 0 bases from V and 8 bases from J, with 22 bases in between. DNA for the CDR3: TGCAGCGTTGAAGAGACGCCCCGGCAGGGTCGGGAGGGCTACACCTTC. Its protein is CSVEETPRQGREGYTF.

A word on this clone: A read error may produce the germline difference seen at one junction end. This same CDR3 is encoded by further DNA sequences in the sample. The CDR3 is CASSQGNTEAFF. The CDR3 nucleotides read TGTGCCAGCAGCCAGGGGAACACTGAGGCTTTCTTT. The chain is built from TRBV7-9 and TRBJ1-1; perhaps TRBD1 as D (6 bases). The CDR3 length is 12 residues. Germline-derived CDR1 and CDR2 are SEHNR and FQNEAQ (reference sequence).

This chain links TRBV10-3 with TRBJ2-7; D gene ambiguous. Germline CDR1 and CDR2: ENHRY and SYGVKD. The germline V and J ends were trimmed by 4 bases and 4 bases, with 11 bases remaining between them. The CDR3 runs 13 residues. The CDR3 spells CAISVSREYEQYF. CDR3 bases: TGTGCCATCAGTGTTTCAAGAGAATACGAGCAGTACTTC.

The V call is TRBV6-4, the J call TRBJ2-2; 7 bases match TRBD2. V was pared by 7 bases and J by 7 bases, with 9 bases of the junction left unmatched. Germline CDR1 is MRHNA and CDR2 is SNTAGT. This CDR3 is built from 14 residues. This CDR3 reads CASNSGPEDGELFF. The CDR3 DNA follows: TGTGCCAGCAATAGCGGGCCAGAAGACGGGGAGCTGTTTTTT.

On this clone: Its ends do not fully match the called genes, so a read error is possible. The CDR3, as DNA: TGTGCCACGGGCCGGAGGGGCCGACCCTTCGACTTC. Translation: CATGRRGRPFDF. This chain connects TRBV6-5 to TRBJ2-7; possible D gene TRBD2, 6 bases. Germline CDR1 reads MNHEY; CDR2 reads SVGAGI. The CDR3 length is 12 residues.

In regard to this clone: At one end, the junction sequence differs from germline, possibly due to a read error. The chain recombines TRBV9 with TRBJ2-2, with 15 bases matching TRBD2. This CDR3 comprises 18 residues. Per germline, CDR1 SGDLS and CDR2 YYNGEE. As DNA, the CDR3 is TGTGCCAGCAGCGTAGGGGGACTAGCGGGAGGCGGAGGCGGGGAGCTGGTTTTT. Its protein product is CASSVGGLAGGGGGELVF.

The rearrangement joins TRBV6-4 to TRBJ1-2; 7 positions match TRBD1. V trimming: 10 bases; J trimming: 2 bases; junction bases outside the gene matches: 7. Germline values: CDR1 MRHNA, CDR2 SNTAGT. The CDR3 contains 13 residues. CDR3 in DNA: TGTGCCATACAGACAGGGAGGAACTATGGCTACACCTTC. Amino acid sequence: CAIQTGRNYGYTF.

This clone showed up just once. V is TRBV6-1 and J is TRBJ2-7, with D tentatively TRBD2 (7 bases). The CDR3 consists of 14 residues. Germline V gene data show CDR1 as MNHNS and CDR2 as SASEGT. The ends were cut back, 7 bases at V and 0 bases at J, with 13 bases in the middle. CDR3 in amino acids: CASTPGGHSYEQYF. CDR3 in DNA: TGTGCCAGCACCCCGGGGGGCCACTCCTACGAGCAGTACTTC.

This clone was seen a few times. This chain connects TRBV7-2 to TRBJ2-3; a possible D gene is TRBD2 (6 bases). The CDR3 length is 15 residues. CDR1 is SGHTA and CDR2 is FQGNSA in the germline V gene. V shed 2 bases and J shed 0 bases, with 9 bases lying between them. The CDR3 loop reads CASSLLGGSTDTQYF. DNA of the CDR3: TGTGCCAGCAGCTTACTCGGGGGTAGCACAGATACGCAGTATTTT.

The V and J genes are TRBV6-6 and TRBJ1-2; TRBD1 matches at 10 bases. Trimming at V came to 6 bases and at J to 6 bases, leaving 7 bases not matched to a gene. The CDR3 has 14 residues. Germline CDR1 reads MNHNY; CDR2 reads SVGAGI (reference sequence). CDR3 amino acids: CASRKRDRGDGYTF. The CDR3 nucleotides read TGTGCCAGCAGGAAAAGGGACAGGGGTGATGGCTACACCTTC.

This chain links TRBV5-6 with TRBJ2-7, with 8 bases that match TRBD2. The V and J ends lost 1 base and 4 bases, in that order; junction bases with no gene match: 16. The CDR3 has 18 residues. CDR1 and CDR2 (germline): SGHDT, YYEEEE. The CDR3: CASSLCVGTSGNPYEQYF. The CDR3 DNA follows: TGTGCCAGCAGCTTGTGTGTCGGAACTAGCGGAAATCCTTACGAGCAGTACTTC.